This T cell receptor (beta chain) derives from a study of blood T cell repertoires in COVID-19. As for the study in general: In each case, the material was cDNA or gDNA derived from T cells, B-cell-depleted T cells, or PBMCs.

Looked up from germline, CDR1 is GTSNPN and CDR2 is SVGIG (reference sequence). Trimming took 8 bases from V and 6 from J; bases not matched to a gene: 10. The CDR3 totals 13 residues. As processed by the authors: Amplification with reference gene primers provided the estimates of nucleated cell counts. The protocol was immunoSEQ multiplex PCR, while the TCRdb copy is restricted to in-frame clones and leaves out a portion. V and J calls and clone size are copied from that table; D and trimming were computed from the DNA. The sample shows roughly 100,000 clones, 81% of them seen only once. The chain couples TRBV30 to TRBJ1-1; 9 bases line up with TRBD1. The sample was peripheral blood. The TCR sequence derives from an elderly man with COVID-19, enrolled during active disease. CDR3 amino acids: CARVGQGFPEAFF. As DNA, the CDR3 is TGTGCCCGGGTGGGACAGGGATTTCCTGAAGCTTTCTTT.